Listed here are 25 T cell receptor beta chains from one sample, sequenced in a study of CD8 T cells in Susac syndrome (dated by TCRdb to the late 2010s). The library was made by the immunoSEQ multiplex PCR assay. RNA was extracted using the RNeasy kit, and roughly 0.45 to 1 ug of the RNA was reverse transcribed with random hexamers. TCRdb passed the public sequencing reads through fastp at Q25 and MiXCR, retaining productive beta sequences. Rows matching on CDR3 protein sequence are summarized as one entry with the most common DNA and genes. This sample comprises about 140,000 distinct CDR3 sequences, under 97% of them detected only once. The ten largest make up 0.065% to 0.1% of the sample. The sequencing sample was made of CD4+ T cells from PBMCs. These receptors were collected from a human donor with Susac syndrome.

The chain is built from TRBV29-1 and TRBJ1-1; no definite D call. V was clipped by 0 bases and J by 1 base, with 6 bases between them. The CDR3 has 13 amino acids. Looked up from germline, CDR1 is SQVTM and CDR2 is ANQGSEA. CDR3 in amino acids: CSVEETPNTEAFF. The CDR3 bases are TGCAGCGTTGAAGAGACACCGAACACTGAAGCTTTCTTT.

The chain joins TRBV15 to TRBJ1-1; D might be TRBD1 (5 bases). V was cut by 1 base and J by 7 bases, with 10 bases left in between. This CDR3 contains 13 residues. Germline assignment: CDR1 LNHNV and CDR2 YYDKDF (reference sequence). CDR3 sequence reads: CATSRAGGGEAFF. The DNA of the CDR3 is TGTGCCACCAGCAGAGCCGGGGGTGGTGAAGCTTTCTTT. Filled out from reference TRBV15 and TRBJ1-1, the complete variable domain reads DAMVIQNPRYQVTQFGKPVTLSCSQTLNHNVMYWYQQKSSQAPKLLFHYYDKDFNNEADTPDNFQSRRPNTSFCFLDIRSPGLGDTAMYLCATSRAGGGEAFFGQGTRLTVV.

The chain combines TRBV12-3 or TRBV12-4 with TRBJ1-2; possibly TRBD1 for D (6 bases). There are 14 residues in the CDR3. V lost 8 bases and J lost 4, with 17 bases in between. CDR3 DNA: TGTGCCAGCTCCCCGGGGGGCCAGGGCTATGGCTACACCTTC. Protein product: CASSPGGQGYGYTF.

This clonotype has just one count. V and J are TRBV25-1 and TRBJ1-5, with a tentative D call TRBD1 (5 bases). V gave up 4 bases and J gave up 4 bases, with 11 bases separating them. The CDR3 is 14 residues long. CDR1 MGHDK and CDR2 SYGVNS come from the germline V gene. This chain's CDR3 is CASSGTHLNQPQHF. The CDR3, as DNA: TGTGCCAGCAGTGGGACACACCTTAATCAGCCCCAGCATTTT.

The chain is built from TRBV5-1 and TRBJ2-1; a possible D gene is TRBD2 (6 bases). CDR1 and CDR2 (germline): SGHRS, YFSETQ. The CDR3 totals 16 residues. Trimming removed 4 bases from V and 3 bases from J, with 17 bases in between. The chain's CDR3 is CASSIFGSVYYNEQFF. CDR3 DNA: TGCGCCAGCAGCATATTCGGGAGTGTTTACTACAATGAGCAGTTCTTC.

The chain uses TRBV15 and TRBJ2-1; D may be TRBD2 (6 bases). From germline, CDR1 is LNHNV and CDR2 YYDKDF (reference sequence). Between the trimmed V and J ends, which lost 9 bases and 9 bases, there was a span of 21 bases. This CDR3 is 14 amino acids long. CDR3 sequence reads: CATSGGPRVIEQFF. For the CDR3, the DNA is TGTGCCACAAGTGGAGGGCCAAGGGTTATTGAGCAGTTCTTC.

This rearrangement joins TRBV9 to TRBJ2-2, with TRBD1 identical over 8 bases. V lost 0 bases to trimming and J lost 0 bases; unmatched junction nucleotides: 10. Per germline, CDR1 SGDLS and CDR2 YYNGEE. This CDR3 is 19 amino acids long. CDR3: CASSVASYRGFTNTGELFF. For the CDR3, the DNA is TGTGCCAGCAGCGTAGCTAGTTACAGGGGGTTTACGAACACCGGGGAGCTGTTTTTT.

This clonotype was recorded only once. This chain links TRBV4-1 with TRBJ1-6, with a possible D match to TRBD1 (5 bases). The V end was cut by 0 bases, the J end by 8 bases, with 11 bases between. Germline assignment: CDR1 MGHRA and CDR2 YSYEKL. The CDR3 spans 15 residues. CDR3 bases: TGCGCCAGCAGCCAAGACAAAGGGGCCTATTCACCCCTCCACTTT. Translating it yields CASSQDKGAYSPLHF.

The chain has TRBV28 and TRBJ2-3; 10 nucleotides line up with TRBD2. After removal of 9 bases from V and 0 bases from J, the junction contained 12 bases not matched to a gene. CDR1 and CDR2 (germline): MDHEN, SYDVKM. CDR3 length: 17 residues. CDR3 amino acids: CASTTSGTIASTDTQYF. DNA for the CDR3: TGTGCCAGTACCACTAGCGGGACCATAGCTAGCACAGATACGCAGTATTTT. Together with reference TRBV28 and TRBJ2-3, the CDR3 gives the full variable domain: DVKVTQSSRYLVKRTGEKVFLECVQDMDHENMFWYRQDPGLGLRLIYFSYDVKMKEKGDIPEGYSVSREKKERFSLILESASTNQTSMYLCASTTSGTIASTDTQYFGPGTRLTVL.

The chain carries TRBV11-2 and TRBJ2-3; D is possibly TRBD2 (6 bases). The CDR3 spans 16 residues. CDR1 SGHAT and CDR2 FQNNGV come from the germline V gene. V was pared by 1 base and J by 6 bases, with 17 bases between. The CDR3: CASSLGGGGRVDTQYF. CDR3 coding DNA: TGTGCCAGCAGCTTAGGAGGTGGAGGGCGAGTGGATACGCAGTATTTT.

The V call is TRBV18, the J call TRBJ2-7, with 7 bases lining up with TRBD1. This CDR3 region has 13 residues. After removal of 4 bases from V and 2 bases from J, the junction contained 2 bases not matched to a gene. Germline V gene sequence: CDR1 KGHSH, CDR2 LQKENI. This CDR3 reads CASSRQGTYEQYF. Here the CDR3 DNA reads TGTGCCAGCTCACGACAGGGAACCTACGAGCAGTACTTC.

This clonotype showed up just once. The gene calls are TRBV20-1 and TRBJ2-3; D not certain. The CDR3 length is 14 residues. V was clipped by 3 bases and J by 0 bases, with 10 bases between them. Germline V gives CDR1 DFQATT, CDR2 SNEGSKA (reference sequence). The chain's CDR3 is CSASNADSTDTQYF. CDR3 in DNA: TGCAGTGCTAGCAACGCGGATAGCACAGATACGCAGTATTTT.

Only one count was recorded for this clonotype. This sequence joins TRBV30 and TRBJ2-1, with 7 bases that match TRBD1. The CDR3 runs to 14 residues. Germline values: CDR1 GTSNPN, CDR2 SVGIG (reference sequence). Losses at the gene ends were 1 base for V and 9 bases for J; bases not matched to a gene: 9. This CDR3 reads CAWSARQGSGEQFF. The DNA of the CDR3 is TGTGCCTGGAGTGCACGACAGGGATCGGGTGAGCAGTTCTTC.

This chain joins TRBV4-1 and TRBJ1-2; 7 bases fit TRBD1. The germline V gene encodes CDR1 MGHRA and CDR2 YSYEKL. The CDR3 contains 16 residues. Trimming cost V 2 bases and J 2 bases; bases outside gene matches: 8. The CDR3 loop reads CASSQPTTGQNYGYTF. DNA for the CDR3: TGCGCCAGCAGCCAACCTACAACGGGACAGAACTATGGCTACACCTTC.

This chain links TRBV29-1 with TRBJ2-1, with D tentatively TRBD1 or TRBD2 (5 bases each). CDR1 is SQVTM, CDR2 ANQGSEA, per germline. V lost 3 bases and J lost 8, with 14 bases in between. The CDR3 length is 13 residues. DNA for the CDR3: TGCAGCGTTGAGACGGGGCCCGGGGATGAGCAGTTCTTC. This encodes CSVETGPGDEQFF.

The CDR3: CASSTARRYQETQYF. The CDR3 DNA sequence: TGTGCCAGCAGCACCGCGAGGAGGTACCAAGAGACCCAGTACTTC. V usage is TRBV6-5 and J usage is TRBJ2-5; TRBD2 is a possible D gene (5 bases). The V end was cut by 6 bases, the J end by 0 bases, with 14 bases between. CDR3 length: 15 residues. Germline lookup yields CDR1 MNHEY and CDR2 SVGAGI.

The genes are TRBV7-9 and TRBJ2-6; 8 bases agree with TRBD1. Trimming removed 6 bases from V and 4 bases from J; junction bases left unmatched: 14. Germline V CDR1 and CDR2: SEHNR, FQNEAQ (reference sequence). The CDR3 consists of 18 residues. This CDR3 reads CASSQTGGGSAGANVLTF. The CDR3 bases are TGTGCCAGCAGTCAAACAGGGGGTGGCTCGGCCGGGGCCAACGTCCTGACTTTC.

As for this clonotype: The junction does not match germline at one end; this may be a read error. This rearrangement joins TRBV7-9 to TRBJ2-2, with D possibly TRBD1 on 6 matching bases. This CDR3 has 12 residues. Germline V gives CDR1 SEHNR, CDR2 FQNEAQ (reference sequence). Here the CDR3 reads CASSFEAGVLFF. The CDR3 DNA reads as TGTGCCAGCAGCTTCGAAGCAGGGGTGCTGTTTTTT.

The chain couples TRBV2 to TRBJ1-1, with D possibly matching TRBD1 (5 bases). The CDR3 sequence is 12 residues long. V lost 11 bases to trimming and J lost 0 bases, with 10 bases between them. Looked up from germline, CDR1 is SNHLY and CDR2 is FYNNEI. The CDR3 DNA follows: TGTGCCGGGTTCAGGGTGAACACTGAAGCTTTCTTT. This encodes CAGFRVNTEAFF.

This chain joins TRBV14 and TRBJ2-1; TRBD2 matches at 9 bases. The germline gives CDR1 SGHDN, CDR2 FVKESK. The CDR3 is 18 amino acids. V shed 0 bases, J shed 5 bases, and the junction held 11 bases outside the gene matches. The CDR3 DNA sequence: TGTGCCAGCAGCCAAGAGATCCTAGCGGGATCCCAAAACAATGAGCAGTTCTTC. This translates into CASSQEILAGSQNNEQFF.

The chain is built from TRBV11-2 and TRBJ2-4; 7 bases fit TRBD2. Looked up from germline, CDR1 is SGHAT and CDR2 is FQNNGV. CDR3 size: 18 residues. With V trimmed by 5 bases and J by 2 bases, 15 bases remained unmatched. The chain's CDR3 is CASSPLSRQLASKNIQYF. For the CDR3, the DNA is TGTGCCAGCAGCCCCCTTTCCCGCCAACTAGCGTCCAAAAACATTCAGTACTTC.

The CDR3 protein is CASSFGGEGRQPQHF. DNA for the CDR3: TGTGCCAGCAGTTTTGGGGGAGAGGGTCGTCAGCCCCAGCATTTT. The chain combines TRBV12-3 or TRBV12-4 with TRBJ1-5, with D perhaps matching TRBD1 (5 bases). The germline V and J ends were trimmed by 3 bases and 6 bases, with 15 bases remaining between them. This CDR3 region has 15 residues.

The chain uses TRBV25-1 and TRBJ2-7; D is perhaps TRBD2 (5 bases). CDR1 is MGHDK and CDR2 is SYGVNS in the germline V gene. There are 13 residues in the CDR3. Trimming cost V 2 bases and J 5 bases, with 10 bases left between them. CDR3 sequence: CASSEAGKDEQYF. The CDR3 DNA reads TGTGCCAGCAGTGAAGCCGGGAAGGACGAGCAGTACTTC.

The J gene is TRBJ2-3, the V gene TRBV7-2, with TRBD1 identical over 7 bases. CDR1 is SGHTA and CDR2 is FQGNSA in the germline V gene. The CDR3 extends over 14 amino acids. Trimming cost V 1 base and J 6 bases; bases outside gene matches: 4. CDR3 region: CASSLVQGIDTQYF. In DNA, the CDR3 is TGTGCCAGCAGCTTAGTACAGGGGATCGATACGCAGTATTTT.

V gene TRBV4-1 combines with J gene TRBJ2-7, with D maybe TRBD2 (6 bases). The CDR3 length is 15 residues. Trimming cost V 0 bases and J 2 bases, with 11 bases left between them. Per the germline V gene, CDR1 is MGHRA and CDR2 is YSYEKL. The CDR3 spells CASSQDASGPYEQYF. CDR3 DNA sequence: TGCGCCAGCAGCCAAGATGCAAGCGGGCCCTACGAGCAGTACTTC.